This TCR beta chain appears in the sequencing data of a study of shared clonotypes between healthy human individuals. Background on the study: Ranging from 18 to 49 in age, donors were two women and three men. Study-wide points: Deeper or shallower sequencing was expected to change how clonotypes are shared among donors.

The V gene lost 2 bases and the J gene lost 1 base, with 11 bases spanning the gap. This CDR3 has 15 residues. Germline loops: CDR1 MNHEY, CDR2 SMNVEV (reference sequence). This clone came up a few times. The antigen remains undetermined. TCRdb's table, derived via immunoSEQ multiplex PCR, lists solely in-frame clones and lacks some. The data contain about half a million clones, roughly 80% of them singletons. The specimen sequenced was PBMCs. This receptor was taken from a woman aged 40 to 49 in good health. Some clones in this sample may be carry-over from other donors' samples. The chain carries TRBV27 and TRBJ1-1; D unresolved. The CDR3 DNA sequence: TGTGCCAGCAGTTTACAGCACGAAAAGAACACTGAAGCTTTCTTT. This sequence encodes CASSLQHEKNTEAFF.